These T cell receptor beta chains were read from a single sample in a study of neurological immune-mediated disorders. TCRdb called the 5' RACE reads again in MiXCR, with one record for every CDR3 protein. The repertoire holds under 45,000 distinct CDR3 sequences, with 3% to 4% as singletons. Sequences were obtained from PBMCs. The receptors shown here come from a young man with multiple sclerosis. Both conserved end residues are part of each CDR3. A D gene is named only where the DNA matches it firmly. Not every row has a clone size; where given, it reads once, few, many or a size class.

CDR3 | DNA | V | D | size | J | length
CAILSRATWTQYF | TGTGCTATCCTATCCAGGGCCACGTGGACCCAGTACTTC | TRBV7-7 | - | many | TRBJ2-5 | 13
CSALGAVQYNEQFF | TGCAGTGCTTTGGGGGCTGTTCAGTACAATGAGCAGTTCTTC | TRBV20-1 | - | many | TRBJ2-1 | 14
CASSLRQGMRVTGELFF | TGTGCCAGCTCACTGCGACAGGGAATGAGGGTCACCGGGGAGCTGTTTTTT | TRBV18 | TRBD1 | - | TRBJ2-2 | 17
CASSFRSGGNDEQFF | TGTGCCAGCAGCTTTCGGAGCGGGGGGAATGATGAGCAGTTCTTC | TRBV7-9 | TRBD2 | many | TRBJ2-1 | 15
CASSITASGANVLTF | TGTGCCAGTAGTATCACAGCATCTGGGGCCAACGTCCTGACTTTC | TRBV19 | - | many | TRBJ2-6 | 15
CASSDGQIDYEQYF | TGTGCCAGCAGCGACGGACAGATCGACTACGAGCAGTACTTC | TRBV6-6 | - | many | TRBJ2-7 | 14
CASSVVGVSPLHF | TGTGCCAGCAGCGTAGTAGGAGTTTCACCCCTCCACTTT | TRBV9 | - | - | TRBJ1-6 | 13
CASSSGQGPDTQYF | TGTGCCAGCAGCTCGGGACAGGGCCCAGATACGCAGTATTTT | TRBV5-6 | TRBD1 | many | TRBJ2-3 | 14
CASSPDSVYEQYF | TGTGCCAGCTCACCTGACAGCGTCTACGAGCAGTACTTC | TRBV18 | - | few | TRBJ2-7 | 13
CASRDPDRQGDGYTF | TGTGCCAGCAGAGACCCGGATCGGCAGGGCGATGGCTACACCTTC | TRBV7-2 | - | - | TRBJ1-2 | 15
CSARDGMVGSKNQPQHF | TGCAGTGCTAGAGATGGGATGGTGGGCAGCAAAAATCAGCCCCAGCATTTT | TRBV20-1 | - | many | TRBJ1-5 | 17
CSVEEYMNTEAFF | TGCAGCGTTGAAGAATACATGAACACTGAAGCTTTCTTT | TRBV29-1 | - | many | TRBJ1-1 | 13
CSASDRTNYGYTF | TGCAGTGCTTCGGACAGAACTAACTATGGCTACACCTTC | TRBV20-1 | - | many | TRBJ1-2 | 13
CSAWTGISTYEQYF | TGCAGTGCTTGGACAGGGATCTCTACCTACGAGCAGTACTTC | TRBV20-1 | TRBD1 | few | TRBJ2-7 | 14
CSVEEGPYGYTF | TGCAGCGTTGAAGAAGGGCCCTATGGCTACACCTTC | TRBV29-1 | - | few | TRBJ1-2 | 12
CASSSTRDRAYNEQFF | TGTGCCAGCAGTTCAACTCGGGACAGGGCCTACAATGAGCAGTTCTTC | TRBV6-5 | TRBD1 | many | TRBJ2-1 | 16
CSALSTWTENQPQHF | TGCAGTGCCCTTTCGACTTGGACAGAGAATCAGCCCCAGCATTTT | TRBV20-1 | - | medium-sized | TRBJ1-5 | 15
CSARDRAGRQPQHF | TGCAGTGCTAGAGACAGGGCAGGGCGACAGCCCCAGCATTTT | TRBV20-1 | - | many | TRBJ1-5 | 14
CASSLGSGVGQPQHF | TGTGCCAGCAGCTTGGGTTCCGGGGTCGGTCAGCCCCAGCATTTT | TRBV5-6 | - | many | TRBJ1-5 | 15
CSASEVRKNIQYF | TGCAGTGCTAGTGAGGTCCGCAAAAACATTCAGTACTTC | TRBV20-1 | - | many | TRBJ2-4 | 13
CASSSRGRDRSYEQYF | TGTGCCAGCAGCTCGCGGGGCCGGGACAGATCCTACGAGCAGTACTTC | TRBV5-6 | - | many | TRBJ2-7 | 16
CSVYLAGATDTQYF | TGCAGCGTTTACTTAGCGGGGGCTACAGATACGCAGTATTTT | TRBV29-1 | TRBD2 | many | TRBJ2-3 | 14
CASSRSRAAEGGTGELFF | TGTGCCAGCAGCCGTTCCCGGGCGGCCGAGGGTGGAACCGGGGAGCTGTTTTTT | TRBV7-3 | - | many | TRBJ2-2 | 18
CASNLDGYNEQFF | TGTGCCTCCAACCTGGACGGGTACAATGAGCAGTTCTTC | TRBV10-3 | - | - | TRBJ2-1 | 13
CATSDLTEQYF | TGTGCCACCAGTGATTTAACCGAGCAGTACTTC | TRBV24-1 | - | many | TRBJ2-7 | 11
CASSLVAEPTDTQYF | TGTGCCAGCAGCTTAGTGGCGGAACCCACAGATACGCAGTATTTT | TRBV11-2 | - | many | TRBJ2-3 | 15
CATAGGGATYNEQFF | TGCGCCACCGCCGGCGGGGGCGCAACCTACAATGAGCAGTTCTTC | TRBV5-1 | - | many | TRBJ2-1 | 15
CASSQNPGGRLVNEQFF | TGTGCCAGCAGCCAAAATCCGGGGGGGCGATTGGTAAATGAGCAGTTCTTC | TRBV3-1 | TRBD2 | many | TRBJ2-1 | 17
CASRGRPEAFF | TGTGCCAGCAGGGGACGGCCTGAAGCTTTCTTT | TRBV28 | - | many | TRBJ1-1 | 11
CASSLATNRALLFF | TGTGCCAGCAGCTTAGCGACAAACCGGGCCTTGTTGTTCTTC | TRBV7-8 | - | many | TRBJ2-1 | 14
CASSWGPEAFF | TGTGCCAGCAGTTGGGGGCCTGAAGCTTTCTTT | TRBV12-3/TRBV12-4 | - | many | TRBJ1-1 | 11
CASSPPRVQNF | TGCGCCAGCAGCCCGCCCCGGGTTCAGAATTTT | TRBV4-1 | - | few | TRBJ1-5 | 11
CASSTFSGQVGTQHF | TGTGCCAGCAGTACATTCTCGGGCCAGGTCGGAACCCAGCATTTT | TRBV12-3/TRBV12-4 | - | many | TRBJ1-5 | 15
CASSDRTGELFF | TGTGCCAGCAGCGACAGGACCGGGGAGCTGTTTTTT | TRBV6-6 | - | - | TRBJ2-2 | 12
CASSPYSILAKNIQYF | TGTGCCAGCAGCCCTTACAGCATTCTAGCCAAAAACATTCAGTACTTC | TRBV5-6 | - | - | TRBJ2-4 | 16
CASSVTRKSGETQYF | TGCGCCAGCAGCGTTACTAGAAAAAGCGGAGAGACCCAGTACTTC | TRBV4-1 | - | few | TRBJ2-5 | 15
CSARVLADTDTQYF | TGCAGTGCTAGGGTACTAGCGGACACAGATACGCAGTATTTT | TRBV20-1 | TRBD2 | many | TRBJ2-3 | 14
CASTPGHLNTEAFF | TGTGCCAGCACTCCGGGACACCTGAACACTGAAGCTTTCTTT | TRBV25-1 | - | - | TRBJ1-1 | 14
CASSLKVQQETQYF | TGTGCCAGCAGCCTAAAGGTCCAGCAAGAGACCCAGTACTTC | TRBV7-6 | - | many | TRBJ2-5 | 14
CASSQGDAGYGYTF | TGTGCCAGCAGCCAAGGCGATGCGGGGTACGGCTACACCTTC | TRBV3-1 | - | - | TRBJ1-2 | 14
CASSPGQGAYEQYF | TGCGCCAGCAGCCCCGGACAGGGGGCCTACGAGCAGTACTTC | TRBV5-1 | TRBD1 | many | TRBJ2-7 | 14
CSGAGAWNEQFF | TGCAGTGGAGCGGGGGCCTGGAATGAGCAGTTCTTC | TRBV20-1 | TRBD2 | many | TRBJ2-1 | 12
CSASRGNQPQHF | TGCAGTGCTAGCAGAGGTAATCAGCCCCAGCATTTT | TRBV20-1 | - | many | TRBJ1-5 | 12
CASSYDSGYEQYF | TGTGCCAGCAGTTACGATAGCGGATACGAGCAGTACTTC | TRBV6-5 | - | - | TRBJ2-7 | 13
CASSPGTGPLNEKLFF | TGTGCCAGCAGCCCAGGGACAGGGCCCTTAAATGAAAAACTGTTTTTT | TRBV11-2 | TRBD1 | many | TRBJ1-4 | 16
CASSSGNTDTQYF | TGTGCCAGCAGCTCCGGGAACACAGATACGCAGTATTTT | TRBV7-8 | - | many | TRBJ2-3 | 13
CASSLEQRGYTF | TGCGCCAGCAGCTTGGAACAACGGGGCTACACCTTC | TRBV5-1 | - | many | TRBJ1-2 | 12
CASSLAGVGQETQYF | TGCGCCAGCAGCTTGGCCGGGGTGGGTCAAGAGACCCAGTACTTC | TRBV5-1 | - | many | TRBJ2-5 | 15
CASSYGRIQGGTNEKLFF | TGTGCCAGCAGTTACGGCCGAATTCAGGGCGGTACTAATGAAAAACTGTTTTTT | TRBV6-5 | - | many | TRBJ1-4 | 18
CSARKTGGAYGYTF | TGCAGTGCTAGGAAGACAGGGGGCGCCTATGGCTACACCTTC | TRBV20-1 | TRBD1 | many | TRBJ1-2 | 14
CSARPGPTEAFF | TGCAGTGCTAGGCCCGGGCCCACTGAAGCTTTCTTT | TRBV20-1 | - | many | TRBJ1-1 | 12
CASRETANQPQNF | TGTGCCAGCAGAGAGACAGCTAATCAGCCCCAGAATTTT | TRBV6-1 | - | few | TRBJ1-5 | 13
CASSDRGWGYTF | TGTGCCAGCAGTGACAGGGGATGGGGCTACACCTTC | TRBV2 | - | - | TRBJ1-2 | 12
CASSLLAGVVDTQYF | TGTGCCAGCAGTCTACTAGCGGGGGTGGTAGATACGCAGTATTTT | TRBV6-1 | TRBD2 | few | TRBJ2-3 | 15
CASNPGQGLGGYTF | TGTGCCAGCAATCCGGGACAGGGTTTAGGCGGCTACACCTTC | TRBV12-3/TRBV12-4 | TRBD1 | many | TRBJ1-2 | 14
CATSDLGQGAATDTQYF | TGTGCCACCAGTGATTTGGGGCAGGGGGCCGCCACAGATACGCAGTATTTT | TRBV24-1 | TRBD1 | many | TRBJ2-3 | 17
CASSVWGGTGELFF | TGCGCCAGCAGTGTCTGGGGCGGCACCGGGGAGCTGTTTTTT | TRBV10-1 | - | many | TRBJ2-2 | 14
CSAYRDQETQYF | TGCAGTGCTTACAGGGACCAAGAGACCCAGTACTTC | TRBV20-1 | - | few | TRBJ2-5 | 12
CASSLKMNTEAFF | TGCGCCAGCAGCTTGAAAATGAACACTGAAGCTTTCTTT | TRBV5-1 | - | many | TRBJ1-1 | 13